This TCR beta chain was identified in a study of blood T cell repertoires in COVID-19. In the original processing: Reference gene primers were amplified, and this amplification served to estimate nucleated cell counts. Generated by immunoSEQ multiplex PCR, the TCRdb table keeps only in-frame clones and is missing some. V, J and clone size were drawn from that table, and D and trimming were deduced from the DNA. Of fewer than 250,000 clones listed, more than 75% were seen once; the top ten hold 6.5% to 9.5%. In its sample, this clone was seen once. The germline V gene encodes CDR1 MDHEN and CDR2 SYDVKM. The V gene lost 5 bases and the J gene lost 9 bases, with 14 bases spanning the gap. CDR3 size: 13 residues.

The chain carries TRBV28 and TRBJ2-1, with a possible D match to TRBD2 (5 bases). The sample taken for sequencing was peripheral blood. This clonotype was sampled from a woman in her fifties or sixties with COVID-19, enrolled during active disease. DNA of the CDR3: TGTGCCAGCAGTGGTCCCGGGGATGGTGAGCAGTTCTTC. As protein: CASSGPGDGEQFF.